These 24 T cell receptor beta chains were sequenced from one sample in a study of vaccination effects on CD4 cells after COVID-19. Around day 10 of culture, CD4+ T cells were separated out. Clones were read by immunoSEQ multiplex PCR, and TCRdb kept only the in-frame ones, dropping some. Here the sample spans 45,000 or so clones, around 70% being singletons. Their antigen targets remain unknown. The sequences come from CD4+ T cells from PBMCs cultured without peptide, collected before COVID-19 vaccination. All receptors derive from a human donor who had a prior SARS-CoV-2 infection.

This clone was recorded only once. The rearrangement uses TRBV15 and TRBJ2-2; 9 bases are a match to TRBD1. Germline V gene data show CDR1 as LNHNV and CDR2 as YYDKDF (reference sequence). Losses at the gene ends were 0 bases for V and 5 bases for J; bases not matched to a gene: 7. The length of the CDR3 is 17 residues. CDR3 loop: CATSRDLTGGQTGELFF. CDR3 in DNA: TGTGCCACCAGCAGAGATCTGACAGGGGGGCAGACCGGGGAGCTGTTTTTT.

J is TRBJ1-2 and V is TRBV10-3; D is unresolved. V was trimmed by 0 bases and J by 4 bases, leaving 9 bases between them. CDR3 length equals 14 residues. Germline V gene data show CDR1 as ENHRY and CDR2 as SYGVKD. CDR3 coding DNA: TGTGCCATCAGTGAGTCGGGTGAAATCTATGGCTACACCTTC. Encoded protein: CAISESGEIYGYTF.

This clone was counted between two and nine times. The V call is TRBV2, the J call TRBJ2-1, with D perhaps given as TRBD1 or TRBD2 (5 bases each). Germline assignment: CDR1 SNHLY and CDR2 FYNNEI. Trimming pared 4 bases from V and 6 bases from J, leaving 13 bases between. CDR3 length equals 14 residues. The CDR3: CASSGNGAGNEQFF. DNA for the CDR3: TGTGCCAGCAGTGGGAACGGGGCAGGCAATGAGCAGTTCTTC.

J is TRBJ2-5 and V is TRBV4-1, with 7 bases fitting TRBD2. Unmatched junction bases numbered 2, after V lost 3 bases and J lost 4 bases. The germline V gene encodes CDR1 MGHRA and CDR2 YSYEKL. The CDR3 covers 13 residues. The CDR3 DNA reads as TGCGCCAGCAGCCACGGCGGGGGAGAGACCCAGTACTTC. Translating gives CASSHGGGETQYF.

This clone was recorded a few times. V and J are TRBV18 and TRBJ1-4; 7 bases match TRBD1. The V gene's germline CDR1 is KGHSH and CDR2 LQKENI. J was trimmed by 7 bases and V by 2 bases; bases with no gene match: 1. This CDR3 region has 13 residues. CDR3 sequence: CASSPTGAEKLFF. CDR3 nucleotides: TGTGCCAGCTCACCAACAGGGGCTGAAAAACTGTTTTTT.

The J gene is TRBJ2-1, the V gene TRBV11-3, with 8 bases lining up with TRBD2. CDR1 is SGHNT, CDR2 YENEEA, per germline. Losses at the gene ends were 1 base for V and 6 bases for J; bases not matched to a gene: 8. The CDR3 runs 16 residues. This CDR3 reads CASSLGSSGSGNEQFF. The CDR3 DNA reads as TGTGCCAGCAGCTTAGGATCCAGCGGGAGTGGCAATGAGCAGTTCTTC.

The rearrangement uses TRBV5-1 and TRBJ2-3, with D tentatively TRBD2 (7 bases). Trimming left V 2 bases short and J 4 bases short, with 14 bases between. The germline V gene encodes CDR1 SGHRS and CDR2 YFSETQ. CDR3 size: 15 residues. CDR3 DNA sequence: TGCGCCAGCAGCTTTCAGGGGAGGGGGGCAGATACGCAGTATTTT. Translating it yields CASSFQGRGADTQYF.

The CDR3 region is CASWSARRPYEQYF. The CDR3 bases are TGTGCCAGCTGGTCAGCGAGGAGGCCCTACGAGCAGTACTTC. This chain joins TRBV27 and TRBJ2-7; D may be TRBD2 (5 bases). Between the trimmed V and J ends, which lost 8 bases and 2 bases, there was a span of 16 bases. Germline V gene lookup returns CDR1 MNHEY and CDR2 SMNVEV (reference sequence). This CDR3 is built from 14 residues.

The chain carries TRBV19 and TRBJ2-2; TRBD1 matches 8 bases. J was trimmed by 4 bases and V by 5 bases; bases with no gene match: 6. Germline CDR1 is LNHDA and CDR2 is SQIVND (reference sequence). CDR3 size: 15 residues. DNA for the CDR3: TGTGCCAGTAGTCCCGGACAGGGCATCACCGGGGAGCTGTTTTTT. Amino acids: CASSPGQGITGELFF.

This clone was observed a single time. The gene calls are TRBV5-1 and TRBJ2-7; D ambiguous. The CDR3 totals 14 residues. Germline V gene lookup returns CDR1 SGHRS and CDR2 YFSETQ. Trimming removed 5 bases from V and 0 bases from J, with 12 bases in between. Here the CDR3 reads CASSNGPGSYEQYF. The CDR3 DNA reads TGCGCCAGCAGTAATGGCCCCGGCTCCTACGAGCAGTACTTC.

CDR3 amino acids: CASSRTSESTDTQYF. CDR3 sequence (DNA): TGTGCCAGCAGCCGGACTAGCGAAAGCACAGATACGCAGTATTTT. The J gene is TRBJ2-3, the V gene TRBV5-4; 9 bases are a match to TRBD2. The CDR3 is 15 residues long. V gave up 4 bases and J gave up 0 bases; unmatched junction bases: 3. Germline loops: CDR1 SGHNT, CDR2 YYREEE (reference sequence).

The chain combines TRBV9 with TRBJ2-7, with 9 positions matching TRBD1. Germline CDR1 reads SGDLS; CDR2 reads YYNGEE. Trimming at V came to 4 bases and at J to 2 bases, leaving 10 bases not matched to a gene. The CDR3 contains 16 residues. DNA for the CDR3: TGTGCCAGCAGCCCCGGTGGGGGGACAGGGCCCTACGAGCAGTACTTC. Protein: CASSPGGGTGPYEQYF.

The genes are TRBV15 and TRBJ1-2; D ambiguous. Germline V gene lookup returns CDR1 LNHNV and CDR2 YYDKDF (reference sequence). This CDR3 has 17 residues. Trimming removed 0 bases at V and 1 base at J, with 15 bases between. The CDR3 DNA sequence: TGTGCCACCAGCAGAGATCGCCTAACTATTCTTAACTATGGCTACACCTTC. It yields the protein CATSRDRLTILNYGYTF.

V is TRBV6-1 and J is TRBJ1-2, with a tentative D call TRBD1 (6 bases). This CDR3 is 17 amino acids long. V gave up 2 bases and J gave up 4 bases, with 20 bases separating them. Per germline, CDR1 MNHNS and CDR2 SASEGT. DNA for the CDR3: TGTGCCAGCAGTGAACACTCTAGGTGGCTCAGGGGCTATGGCTACACCTTC. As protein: CASSEHSRWLRGYGYTF.

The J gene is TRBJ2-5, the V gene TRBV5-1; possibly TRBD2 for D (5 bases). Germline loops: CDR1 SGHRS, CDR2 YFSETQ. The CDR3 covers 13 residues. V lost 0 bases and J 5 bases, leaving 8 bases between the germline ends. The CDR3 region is CASSLEGSETQYF. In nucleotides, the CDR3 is TGCGCCAGCAGCTTGGAAGGGAGTGAGACCCAGTACTTC.

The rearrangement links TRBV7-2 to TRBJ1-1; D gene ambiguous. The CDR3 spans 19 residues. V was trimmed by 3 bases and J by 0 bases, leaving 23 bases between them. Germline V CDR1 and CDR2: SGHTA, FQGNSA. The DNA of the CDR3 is TGTGCCAGCAGCTTGAATCGCCTCGGAAGATTTCTGATGAACACTGAAGCTTTCTTT. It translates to CASSLNRLGRFLMNTEAFF.

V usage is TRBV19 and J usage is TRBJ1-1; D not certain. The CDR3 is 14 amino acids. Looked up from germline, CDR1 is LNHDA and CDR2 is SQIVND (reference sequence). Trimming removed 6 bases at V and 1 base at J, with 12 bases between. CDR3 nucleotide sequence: TGTGCCAGTAGCCTCCGGGCGAGGAACACTGAAGCTTTCTTT. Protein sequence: CASSLRARNTEAFF.

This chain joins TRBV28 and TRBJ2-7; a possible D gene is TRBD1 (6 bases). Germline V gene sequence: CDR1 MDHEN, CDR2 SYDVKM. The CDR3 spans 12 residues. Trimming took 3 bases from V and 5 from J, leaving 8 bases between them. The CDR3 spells CASSFQGNEQYF. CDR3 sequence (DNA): TGTGCCAGCAGTTTTCAGGGGAACGAGCAGTACTTC.

CDR3 nucleotide sequence: TGTGCCAGAACCGCGAGGTACAGCACCGGGGAGCTGTTTTTT. It is translated as CARTARYSTGELFF. The V gene is TRBV9, the J gene TRBJ2-2; D remains unclear. The V gene's germline CDR1 is SGDLS and CDR2 YYNGEE. The CDR3 consists of 14 residues. The V end was cut by 8 bases, the J end by 4 bases, with 15 bases between.

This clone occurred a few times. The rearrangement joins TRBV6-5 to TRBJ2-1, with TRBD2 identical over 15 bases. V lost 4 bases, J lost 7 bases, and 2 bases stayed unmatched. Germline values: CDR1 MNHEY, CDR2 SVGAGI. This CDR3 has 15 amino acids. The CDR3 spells CASSWGTSGRNEQFF. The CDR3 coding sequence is TGTGCCAGCAGTTGGGGGACTAGCGGGAGGAATGAGCAGTTCTTC.

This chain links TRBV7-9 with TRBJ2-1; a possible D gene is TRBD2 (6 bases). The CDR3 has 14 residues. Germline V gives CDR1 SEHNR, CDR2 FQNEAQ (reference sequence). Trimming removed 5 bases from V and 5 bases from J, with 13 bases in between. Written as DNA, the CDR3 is TGTGCCAGCAGCGGGAGTAGGGAGGACAATGAGCAGTTCTTC. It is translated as CASSGSREDNEQFF.

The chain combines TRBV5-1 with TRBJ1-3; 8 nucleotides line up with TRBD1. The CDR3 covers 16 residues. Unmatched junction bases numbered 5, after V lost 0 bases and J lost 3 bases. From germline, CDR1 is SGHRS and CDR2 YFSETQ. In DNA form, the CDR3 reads TGCGCCAGCAGCTTGGGCAGGGGGCTAGTTGGAAACACCATATATTTT. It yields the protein CASSLGRGLVGNTIYF. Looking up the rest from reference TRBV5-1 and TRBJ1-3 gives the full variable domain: KAGVTQTPRYLIKTRGQQVTLSCSPISGHRSVSWYQQTPGQGLQFLFEYFSETQRNKGNFPGRFSGRQFSNSRSEMNVSTLELGDSALYLCASSLGRGLVGNTIYFGEGSWLTVV.

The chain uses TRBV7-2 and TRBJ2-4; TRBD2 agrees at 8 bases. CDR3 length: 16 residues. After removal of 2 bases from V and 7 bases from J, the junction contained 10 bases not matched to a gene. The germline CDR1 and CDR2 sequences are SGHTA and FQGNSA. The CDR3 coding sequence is TGTGCCAGCAGCTTAACTAGCGGAGCCGGTGGGAACATTCAGTACTTC. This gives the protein CASSLTSGAGGNIQYF.

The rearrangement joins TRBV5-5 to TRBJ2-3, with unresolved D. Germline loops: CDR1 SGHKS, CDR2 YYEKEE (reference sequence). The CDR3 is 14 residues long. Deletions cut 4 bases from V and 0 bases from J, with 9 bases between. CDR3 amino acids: CASSQTHSTDTQYF. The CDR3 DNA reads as TGTGCCAGCAGCCAGACACACAGCACAGATACGCAGTATTTT.